A selection of T cell receptor beta chains follows, all from one sample in a study of T cell responses to AZD1222 COVID-19 vaccine. Clones were read by immunoSEQ multiplex PCR, and TCRdb kept only the in-frame ones, dropping some. This table has about 130,000 clones, roughly 93% appearing once. The sequencing here drew on peripheral blood, taken on day 0 of AZD1222 vaccination. The receptors were gathered from an adult in good health. CDR3s include the opening cysteine and the closing phenylalanine or tryptophan. The order of the fields is CDR3 protein, CDR3 DNA, D gene, clone size, V gene, J gene. D genes are given only for firm matches. Clone size is shown for a subset of rows, as once, few, many or a class of expanded clone.

CASSEAGPANTGELFF	TGTGCCAGCAGTGAAGCGGGGCCAGCTAACACCGGGGAGCTGTTTTTT	-	-	TRBV2	TRBJ2-2
CASSYNAGGYEQYF	TGTGCCAGCAGTTACAACGCAGGGGGCTACGAGCAGTACTTC	TRBD1	-	TRBV6-5	TRBJ2-7
CASSGRGEGSYNEQFF	TGTGCCAGCAGCGGCAGGGGGGAAGGCTCCTACAATGAGCAGTTCTTC	-	-	TRBV7-2	TRBJ2-1
CASSEDPTYSNQPQHF	TGTGCCAGCAGTGAAGACCCCACGTATAGCAATCAGCCCCAGCATTTT	-	-	TRBV6-1	TRBJ1-5
CASSSNRLSSYNEQFF	TGTGCCAGCAGTTCCAACAGGTTAAGCTCCTACAATGAGCAGTTCTTC	-	-	TRBV11-2	TRBJ2-1
CASSTRDRGRIDGNTIYF	TGTGCCAGCAGCACCCGGGACAGGGGGCGGATTGATGGAAACACCATATATTTT	TRBD1	-	TRBV7-8	TRBJ1-3
CASSLRCYGYTF	TGTGCCAGCAGTTTGAGGTGCTATGGCTACACCTTC	-	-	TRBV27	TRBJ1-2
CAWSLGFQGAGYTF	TGTGCCTGGAGTCTCGGATTCCAGGGGGCAGGCTACACCTTC	TRBD1	-	TRBV30	TRBJ1-2
CASSALFGYEQYF	TGTGCCAGCAGCGCCCTATTCGGGTACGAGCAGTACTTC	-	-	TRBV28	TRBJ2-7
CASSPSGRYNSPLHF	TGTGCCAGCTCACCTTCAGGACGGTATAATTCACCCCTCCACTTT	-	few	TRBV18	TRBJ1-6
CASSPGLPEAFF	TGTGCCAGCAGCCCCGGGCTTCCTGAAGCTTTCTTT	-	-	TRBV7-9	TRBJ1-1
CASKLQGNTEAFF	TGTGCCAGCAAGCTCCAGGGGAACACTGAAGCTTTCTTT	-	-	TRBV2	TRBJ1-1
CASSQSNRGYEQYF	TGTGCCAGCAGCCAATCAAACAGGGGATACGAGCAGTACTTC	TRBD1	-	TRBV11-2	TRBJ2-7
CASSPRVGYTF	TGTGCCAGCAGCCCCAGAGTTGGCTACACCTTC	-	-	TRBV6-6	TRBJ1-2
CASRAQGFTNEKLFF	TGTGCCAGCAGAGCTCAGGGGTTCACTAATGAAAAACTGTTTTTT	-	-	TRBV7-2	TRBJ1-4
CASSPGEGNEQYF	TGTGCCAGCTCACCTGGGGAGGGTAACGAGCAGTACTTC	TRBD2	-	TRBV18	TRBJ2-7
CASSESGLSYEQYF	TGTGCCAGCAGTGAATCCGGCCTCTCCTACGAGCAGTACTTC	-	-	TRBV25-1	TRBJ2-7
CASGMNTEAFF	TGTGCCTCGGGGATGAACACTGAAGCTTTCTTT	-	once	TRBV10-3	TRBJ1-1
CAISELGPGNQPQHF	TGTGCCATCAGTGAGCTGGGGCCTGGCAATCAGCCCCAGCATTTT	-	-	TRBV10-3	TRBJ1-5
CASSGSTGTVIRNYGYTF	TGTGCCAGCAGTGGGTCGACCGGGACAGTAATTAGGAACTATGGCTACACCTTC	TRBD1	-	TRBV2	TRBJ1-2